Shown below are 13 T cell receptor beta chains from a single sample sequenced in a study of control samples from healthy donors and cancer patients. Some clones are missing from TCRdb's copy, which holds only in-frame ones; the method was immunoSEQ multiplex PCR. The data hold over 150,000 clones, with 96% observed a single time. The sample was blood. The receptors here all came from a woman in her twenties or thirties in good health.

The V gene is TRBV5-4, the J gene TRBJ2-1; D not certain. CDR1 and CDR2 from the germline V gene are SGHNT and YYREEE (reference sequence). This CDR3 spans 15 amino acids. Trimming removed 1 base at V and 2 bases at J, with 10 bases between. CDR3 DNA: TGTGCCAGCAGCTTGAGGCCAAATACCTACAATGAGCAGTTCTTC. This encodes CASSLRPNTYNEQFF.

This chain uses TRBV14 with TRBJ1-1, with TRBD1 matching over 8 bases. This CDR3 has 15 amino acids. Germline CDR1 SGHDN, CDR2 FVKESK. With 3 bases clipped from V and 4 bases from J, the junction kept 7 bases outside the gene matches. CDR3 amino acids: CASSQAGGLGTEAFF. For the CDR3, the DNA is TGTGCCAGCAGCCAGGCAGGGGGCCTTGGCACTGAAGCTTTCTTT.

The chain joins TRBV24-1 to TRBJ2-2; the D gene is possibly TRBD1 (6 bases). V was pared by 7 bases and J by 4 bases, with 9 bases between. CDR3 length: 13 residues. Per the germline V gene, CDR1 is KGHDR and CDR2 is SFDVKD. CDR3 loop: CATRGAATGELFF. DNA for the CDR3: TGTGCCACCAGGGGGGCAGCCACCGGGGAGCTGTTTTTT.

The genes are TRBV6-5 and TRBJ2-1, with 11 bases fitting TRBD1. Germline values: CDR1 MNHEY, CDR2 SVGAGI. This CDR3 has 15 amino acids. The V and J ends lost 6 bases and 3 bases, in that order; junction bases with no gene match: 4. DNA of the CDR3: TGTGCCAGCAGGTTGGGGACAGGGGGCTACAATGAGCAGTTCTTC. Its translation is CASRLGTGGYNEQFF.

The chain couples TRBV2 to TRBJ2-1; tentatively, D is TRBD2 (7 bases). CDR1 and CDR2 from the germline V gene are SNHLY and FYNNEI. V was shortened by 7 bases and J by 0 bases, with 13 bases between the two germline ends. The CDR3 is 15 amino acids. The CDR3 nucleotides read TGTGCCAGCAAAGGGGGGACTAACTCCTACAATGAGCAGTTCTTC. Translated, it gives CASKGGTNSYNEQFF.

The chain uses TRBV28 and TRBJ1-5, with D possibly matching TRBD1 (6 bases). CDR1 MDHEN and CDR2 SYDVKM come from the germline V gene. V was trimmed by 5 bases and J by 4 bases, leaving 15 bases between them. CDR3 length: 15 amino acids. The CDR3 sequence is CASSRIGGVNQPQHF. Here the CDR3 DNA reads TGTGCCAGCAGTCGAATAGGGGGTGTTAATCAGCCCCAGCATTTT.

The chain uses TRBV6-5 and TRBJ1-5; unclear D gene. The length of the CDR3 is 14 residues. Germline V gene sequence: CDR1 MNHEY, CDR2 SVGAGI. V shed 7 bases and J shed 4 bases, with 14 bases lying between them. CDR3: CASNSFTENQPQHF. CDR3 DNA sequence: TGTGCCAGCAATTCCTTTACCGAAAATCAGCCCCAGCATTTT.

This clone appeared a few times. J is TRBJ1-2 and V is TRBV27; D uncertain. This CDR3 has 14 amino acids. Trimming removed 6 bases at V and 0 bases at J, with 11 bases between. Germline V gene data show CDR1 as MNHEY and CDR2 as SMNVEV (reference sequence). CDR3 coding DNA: TGTGCCAGCAGGAAGGCGTTAGCTAACTATGGCTACACCTTC. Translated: CASRKALANYGYTF.

CDR3 DNA: TGCGCCAGCAGCTTTTTGGGACAGAAAACCTTCTCCTACAATGAGCAGTTCTTC. Protein: CASSFLGQKTFSYNEQFF. The rearrangement joins TRBV5-1 to TRBJ2-1, with 7 bases matching TRBD1. V gave up 2 bases and J gave up 0 bases; unmatched junction bases: 11. The V gene's germline CDR1 is SGHRS and CDR2 YFSETQ. CDR3 length: 18 amino acids.

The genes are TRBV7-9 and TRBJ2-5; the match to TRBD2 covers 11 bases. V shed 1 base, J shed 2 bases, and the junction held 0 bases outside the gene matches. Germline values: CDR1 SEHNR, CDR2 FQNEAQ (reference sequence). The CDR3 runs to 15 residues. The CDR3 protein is CASSLVAGGQETQYF. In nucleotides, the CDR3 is TGTGCCAGCAGCTTAGTAGCGGGGGGGCAAGAGACCCAGTACTTC.

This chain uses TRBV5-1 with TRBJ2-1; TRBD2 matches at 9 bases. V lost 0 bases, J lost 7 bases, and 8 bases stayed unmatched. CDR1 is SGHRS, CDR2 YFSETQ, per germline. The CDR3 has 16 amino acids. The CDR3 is CASSLVMGLAGNEQFF. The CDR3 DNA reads TGCGCCAGCAGCTTGGTGATGGGACTAGCAGGAAATGAGCAGTTCTTC.

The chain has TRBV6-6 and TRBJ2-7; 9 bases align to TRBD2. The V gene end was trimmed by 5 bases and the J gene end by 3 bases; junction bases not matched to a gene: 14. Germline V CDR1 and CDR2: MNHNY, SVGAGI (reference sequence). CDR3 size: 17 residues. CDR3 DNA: TGTGCCAGCAGTCTACGAATAGCGGGAGTCCGCGTCTACGAGCAGTACTTC. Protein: CASSLRIAGVRVYEQYF.

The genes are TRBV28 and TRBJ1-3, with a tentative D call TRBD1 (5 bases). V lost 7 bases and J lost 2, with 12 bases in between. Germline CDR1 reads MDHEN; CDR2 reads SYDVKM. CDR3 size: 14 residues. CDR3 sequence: CASNPGGPGNTIYF. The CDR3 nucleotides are TGTGCCAGCAATCCGGGGGGACCTGGAAACACCATATATTTT.